This record concerns one TCR beta chain sequence. These data are taken from a study of shared clonotypes between healthy human individuals. Sequencing was performed with immunoSEQ multiplex PCR; in TCRdb, only in-frame clones are kept and a portion is missing. Here the sample spans 2 million to 3 million clones, 80% to 95% being singletons. Trimming took off 5 bases at V and 7 bases at J, with 10 bases between the two ends. Germline loops: CDR1 SGHTA, CDR2 FQGNSA. CDR3 length: 12 amino acids. Sequencing was performed on naive CD4+ T cells from PBMCs. Subset specified: CD45RA+ positively selected. J is TRBJ2-3 and V is TRBV7-2; D unclear. The sequence was obtained from a young man in good health. Some clones in this sample may be carry-over from other donors' samples. The CDR3 DNA reads as TGTGCCAGCAGCCCCCAGGTGCATACGCAGTATTTT. This codes for CASSPQVHTQYF.